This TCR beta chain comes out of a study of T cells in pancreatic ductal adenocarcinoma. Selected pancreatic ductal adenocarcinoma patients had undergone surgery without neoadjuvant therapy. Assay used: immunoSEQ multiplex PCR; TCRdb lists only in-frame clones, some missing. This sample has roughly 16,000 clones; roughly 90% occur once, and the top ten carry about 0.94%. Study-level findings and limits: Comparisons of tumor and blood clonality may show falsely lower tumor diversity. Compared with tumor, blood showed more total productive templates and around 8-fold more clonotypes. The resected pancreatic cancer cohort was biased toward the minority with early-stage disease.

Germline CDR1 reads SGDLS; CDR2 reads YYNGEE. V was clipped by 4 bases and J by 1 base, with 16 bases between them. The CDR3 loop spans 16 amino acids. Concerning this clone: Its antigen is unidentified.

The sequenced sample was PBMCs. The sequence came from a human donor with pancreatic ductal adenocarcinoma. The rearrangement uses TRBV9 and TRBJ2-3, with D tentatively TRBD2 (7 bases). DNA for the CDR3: TGTGCCAGCAGCTCGGTTGGCGGGGGCCGCACAGATACGCAGTATTTT. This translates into CASSSVGGGRTDTQYF.